The clone carrying this TCR beta chain has a single count. At the DNA level, this CDR3 is encoded by other sequences in the same sample as well. Assay version v3.0 of immunoSEQ was used, and it was run at survey level. The table came from immunoSEQ multiplex PCR; TCRdb's copy has only in-frame clones and leaves some out. The repertoire has 30,000 to 40,000 clones, just under 80% of them found once; the top ten carry 8% to 10%. The germline V gene encodes CDR1 MNHEY and CDR2 SMNVEV (reference sequence). Deletions cut 4 bases from V and 1 base from J, with 10 bases between. The CDR3 spans 14 residues. This sample is part of a study of long-term antiretroviral therapy in people with HIV.

The chain joins TRBV27 to TRBJ1-1; D remains ambiguous. The TCR comes from a woman between 45 and 60 years old with HIV. The sequencing used unsorted PBMCs, collected 3.1 years after starting antiretroviral therapy. The CDR3 protein is CASSWAGSNTEAFF. CDR3 coding DNA: TGTGCCAGCAGTTGGGCCGGGTCGAACACTGAAGCTTTCTTT.